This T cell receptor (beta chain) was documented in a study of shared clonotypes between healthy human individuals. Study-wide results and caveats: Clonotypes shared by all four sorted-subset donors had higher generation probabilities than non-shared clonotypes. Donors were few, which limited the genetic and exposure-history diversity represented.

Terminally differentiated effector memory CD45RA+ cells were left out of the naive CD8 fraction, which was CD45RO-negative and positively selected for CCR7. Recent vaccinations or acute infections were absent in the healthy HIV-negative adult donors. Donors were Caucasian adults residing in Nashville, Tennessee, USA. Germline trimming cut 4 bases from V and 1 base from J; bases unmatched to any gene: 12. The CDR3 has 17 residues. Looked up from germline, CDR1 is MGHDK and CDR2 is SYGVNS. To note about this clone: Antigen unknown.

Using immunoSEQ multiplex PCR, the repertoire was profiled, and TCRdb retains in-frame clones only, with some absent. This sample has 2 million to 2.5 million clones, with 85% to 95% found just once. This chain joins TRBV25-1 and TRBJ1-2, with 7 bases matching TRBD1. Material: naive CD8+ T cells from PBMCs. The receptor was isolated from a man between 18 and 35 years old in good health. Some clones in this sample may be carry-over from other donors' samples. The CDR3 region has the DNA TGTGCCAGCAGTGCCCCGCCGGGACAGCGGGATAACTATGGCTACACCTTC. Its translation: CASSAPPGQRDNYGYTF.